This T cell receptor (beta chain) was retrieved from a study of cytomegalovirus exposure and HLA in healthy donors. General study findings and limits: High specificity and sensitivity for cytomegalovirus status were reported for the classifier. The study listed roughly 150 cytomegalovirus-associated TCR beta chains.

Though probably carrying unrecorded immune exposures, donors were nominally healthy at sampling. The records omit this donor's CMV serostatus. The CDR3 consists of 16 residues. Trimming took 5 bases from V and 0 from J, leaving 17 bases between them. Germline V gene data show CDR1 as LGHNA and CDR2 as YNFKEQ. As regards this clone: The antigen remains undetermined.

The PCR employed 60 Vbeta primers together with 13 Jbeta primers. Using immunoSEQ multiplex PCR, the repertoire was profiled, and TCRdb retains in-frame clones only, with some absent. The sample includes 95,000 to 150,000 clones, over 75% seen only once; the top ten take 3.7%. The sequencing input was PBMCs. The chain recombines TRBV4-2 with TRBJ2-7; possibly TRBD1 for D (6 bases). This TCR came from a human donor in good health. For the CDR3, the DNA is TGTGCCAGCAGCTCCTTGGACGGGACAAGCTCCTACGAGCAGTACTTC. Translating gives CASSSLDGTSSYEQYF.